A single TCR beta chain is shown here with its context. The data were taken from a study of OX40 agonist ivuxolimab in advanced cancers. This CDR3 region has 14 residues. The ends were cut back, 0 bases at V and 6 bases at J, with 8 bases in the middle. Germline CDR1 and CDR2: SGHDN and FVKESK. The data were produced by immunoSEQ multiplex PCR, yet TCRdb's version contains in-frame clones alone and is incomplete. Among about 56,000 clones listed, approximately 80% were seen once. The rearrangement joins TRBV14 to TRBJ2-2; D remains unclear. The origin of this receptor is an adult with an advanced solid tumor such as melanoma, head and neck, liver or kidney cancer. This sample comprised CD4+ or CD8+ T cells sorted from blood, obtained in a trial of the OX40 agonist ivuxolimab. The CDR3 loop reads CASSQDWKAGELFF. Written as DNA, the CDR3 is TGTGCCAGCAGCCAAGATTGGAAGGCCGGGGAGCTGTTTTTT.